Shown below are 32 T cell receptor beta chains from a single sample sequenced in a study of control samples from healthy donors and cancer patients. Clones were sequenced by immunoSEQ multiplex PCR, and TCRdb holds only the in-frame ones, with some missing. Of about 79,000 clones in the sample, roughly 93% were seen once. Sample: PBMCs. The receptors here all came from a woman between 40 and 50 years old with lung cancer.

The chain employs TRBV5-4 and TRBJ2-2, with D maybe TRBD2 (5 bases). V was pared by 0 bases and J by 3 bases, with 9 bases between. Per germline, CDR1 SGHNT and CDR2 YYREEE (reference sequence). The length of the CDR3 is 15 residues. In nucleotides, the CDR3 is TGTGCCAGCAGCTTGGAACGGGGTTACACCGGGGAGCTGTTTTTT. Protein sequence: CASSLERGYTGELFF.

This chain links TRBV30 with TRBJ1-2; perhaps TRBD1 as D (5 bases). The ends were cut back, 2 bases at V and 8 bases at J, with 12 bases in the middle. This CDR3 spans 12 amino acids. Germline CDR1 is GTSNPN and CDR2 is SVGIG (reference sequence). The CDR3 loop reads CAWSRPSGGYTF. The DNA for the CDR3 is TGTGCCTGGAGTAGACCCTCAGGGGGCTACACCTTC.

The rearrangement joins TRBV6-5 to TRBJ2-2; D gene unclear. The V gene lost 6 bases and the J gene lost 4 bases, with 6 bases spanning the gap. This CDR3 has 12 amino acids. Germline CDR1 MNHEY, CDR2 SVGAGI. This CDR3 reads CASREPTGELFF. The CDR3 region has the DNA TGTGCCAGCAGGGAGCCCACCGGGGAGCTGTTTTTT.

The chain links TRBV6-5 to TRBJ1-2, with 8 positions matching TRBD1. CDR1 and CDR2 (germline): MNHEY, SVGAGI. The length of the CDR3 is 14 residues. The J segment lost 11 bases and the V segment lost 6 bases, leaving 14 bases of the junction unmatched. The DNA for the CDR3 is TGTGCCAGCAGGGGGGACAGGATTCTTTTAGGTTACACCTTC. This encodes CASRGDRILLGYTF.

The V gene is TRBV5-1, the J gene TRBJ1-1; D remains unclear. From germline, CDR1 is SGHRS and CDR2 YFSETQ. This CDR3 contains 14 residues. Trimming stripped 0 bases from V and 4 bases from J, with 10 bases between. The CDR3 loop reads CASSLEGSGTEAFF. The DNA for the CDR3 is TGCGCCAGCAGCTTGGAGGGTAGTGGCACTGAAGCTTTCTTT.

The chain is built from TRBV5-4 and TRBJ2-5, with a weak D call TRBD2 (7 bases). The V gene lost 6 bases and the J gene lost 3 bases, with 24 bases spanning the gap. CDR3 size: 17 residues. Germline-derived CDR1 and CDR2 are SGHNT and YYREEE (reference sequence). The CDR3 sequence: CASNQRGGAGWEETQYF. CDR3 nucleotides: TGTGCCAGCAACCAAAGGGGGGGGGCTGGTTGGGAAGAGACCCAGTACTTC.

The V and J genes are TRBV28 and TRBJ1-3, with TRBD1 as a possible D gene (6 bases). The germline CDR1 and CDR2 sequences are MDHEN and SYDVKM. V was trimmed by 1 base and J by 3 bases, leaving 16 bases between them. This CDR3 is 17 amino acids long. The CDR3 sequence is CASSLLVGGGYGNTIYF. CDR3 in DNA: TGTGCCAGCAGTTTATTAGTAGGGGGAGGATATGGAAACACCATATATTTT.

In this sample, this clone turned up once. The chain has TRBV19 and TRBJ2-1, with 10 bases matching TRBD1. Germline V lookup: CDR1 LNHDA, CDR2 SQIVND (reference sequence). Trimming removed 1 base from V and 10 bases from J; junction bases left unmatched: 7. The CDR3 totals 15 residues. Here the CDR3 DNA reads TGTGCCAGTAGTATAGGACAGGGGGCGGTTGGCGAGCAGTTCTTC. Its protein is CASSIGQGAVGEQFF.

This rearrangement joins TRBV30 to TRBJ2-7; either TRBD1 or TRBD2 may fit D (7 bases each). V lost 0 bases and J 5 bases, leaving 14 bases between the germline ends. Germline V gives CDR1 GTSNPN, CDR2 SVGIG (reference sequence). The CDR3 runs 14 residues. The chain's CDR3 is CAWSVGQGGNEQYF. In nucleotides, the CDR3 is TGTGCCTGGAGTGTAGGGCAGGGGGGGAACGAGCAGTACTTC.

The CDR3 region is CASSQPLGHQETQYF. CDR3 DNA sequence: TGTGCCAGCAGCCAGCCGTTAGGGCACCAAGAGACCCAGTACTTC. The chain combines TRBV11-1 with TRBJ2-5; D uncertain. V was trimmed by 5 bases and J by 0 bases, leaving 13 bases between them. The germline V gene encodes CDR1 SGHAT and CDR2 FQDESV (reference sequence). CDR3 length: 15 residues.

The chain has TRBV2 and TRBJ1-5; 9 nucleotides line up with TRBD1. The V gene end was trimmed by 6 bases and the J gene end by 0 bases; junction bases not matched to a gene: 3. Germline V gene data show CDR1 as SNHLY and CDR2 as FYNNEI. This CDR3 region has 15 residues. The CDR3 sequence is CASSGQGLSNQPQHF. The CDR3, as DNA: TGTGCCAGCAGCGGACAGGGGCTTAGCAATCAGCCCCAGCATTTT.

The chain has TRBV5-6 and TRBJ2-3; weak D call: TRBD1 (6 bases). Between the trimmed V and J ends, which lost 3 bases and 2 bases, there was a span of 13 bases. This CDR3 comprises 15 residues. Germline V CDR1 and CDR2: SGHDT, YYEEEE. The CDR3 spells CASSSPGGLTDTQYF. The CDR3 DNA sequence: TGTGCCAGCAGCTCCCCTGGGGGCCTCACAGATACGCAGTATTTT.

The rearrangement links TRBV3-1 (or the pseudogene TRBV3-2) to TRBJ1-1; D perhaps matches TRBD1 (6 bases). Germline-derived CDR1 and CDR2 are LGHDT and YNNKEL (reference sequence). CDR3 length: 14 residues. Trimming cost V 1 base and J 4 bases, with 10 bases left between them. CDR3 coding DNA: TGTGCCAGCAGCCAAGCTTCAGGGGTCACTGAAGCTTTCTTT. It yields the protein CASSQASGVTEAFF.

The chain employs TRBV30 and TRBJ1-5; TRBD1 might be the D (6 bases). V gave up 4 bases and J gave up 0 bases, with 7 bases separating them. The CDR3 consists of 13 residues. Germline lookup yields CDR1 GTSNPN and CDR2 SVGIG (reference sequence). The CDR3 reads CAWTGDSNQPQHF. CDR3 DNA sequence: TGTGCCTGGACAGGGGATAGCAATCAGCCCCAGCATTTT.

The V and J genes are TRBV4-1 and TRBJ2-5; D is ambiguous. CDR1 is MGHRA and CDR2 is YSYEKL in the germline V gene. The CDR3 runs 15 residues. The germline V and J ends were trimmed by 1 base and 5 bases, with 14 bases remaining between them. The CDR3 bases are TGCGCCAGCAGCCAAGCTAGTGCAGACGGGGAGACCCAGTACTTC. It is translated as CASSQASADGETQYF.

The chain links TRBV3-1 (or the pseudogene TRBV3-2) to TRBJ2-7; D remains unclear. CDR1 LGHDT and CDR2 YNNKEL come from the germline V gene (reference sequence). There are 16 residues in the CDR3. The V and J ends lost 1 base and 3 bases respectively, with 16 bases between them. CDR3 DNA sequence: TGTGCCAGCAGCCAAGTTCATCTAGACCCCAGCTACGAGCAGTACTTC. This codes for CASSQVHLDPSYEQYF.

This clone showed up just a few times. The chain is built from TRBV14 and TRBJ1-2, with D unclear. The V end was cut by 2 bases, the J end by 0 bases, with 7 bases between. The germline gives CDR1 SGHDN, CDR2 FVKESK. The CDR3 length is 14 residues. The CDR3 coding sequence is TGTGCCAGCAGCCAACAGTACACTAACTATGGCTACACCTTC. Translating it yields CASSQQYTNYGYTF.

The chain uses TRBV6-9 and TRBJ2-1, with TRBD2 identical over 7 bases. The junction had 3 bases not matched to a gene; V was cut back by 10 bases and J by 6 bases. In germline, CDR1 is MNHGY, CDR2 SVAAGI. The CDR3 spans 11 residues. The CDR3 DNA reads TGTGCCAACGGGGGGACCAATGAGCAGTTCTTC. Its translation: CANGGTNEQFF.

In its sample, this clone was seen a few times. CDR3 nucleotides: TGTGCCAGCAGCCCAAAACGGAGGGTCACTAATGAAAAACTGTTTTTT. Amino acid sequence: CASSPKRRVTNEKLFF. The chain uses TRBV7-9 and TRBJ1-4; D uncertain. Trimming took 5 bases from V and 2 from J, leaving 15 bases between them. The V gene's germline CDR1 is SEHNR and CDR2 FQNEAQ (reference sequence). This CDR3 region has 16 residues.

The V and J genes are TRBV7-9 and TRBJ1-2; tentatively, D is TRBD1 (5 bases). Trimming took off 2 bases at V and 6 bases at J, with 10 bases between the two ends. The CDR3 contains 13 residues. Germline loops: CDR1 SEHNR, CDR2 FQNEAQ (reference sequence). DNA for the CDR3: TGTGCCAGCAGCTTATCCAGGGACGATGGCTACACCTTC. Amino acid sequence: CASSLSRDDGYTF. Supplemented by reference TRBV7-9 and TRBJ1-2, the full variable domain reads DTGVSQNPRHKITKRGQNVTFRCDPISEHNRLYWYRQTLGQGPEFLTYFQNEAQLEKSRLLSDRFSAERPKGSFSTLEIQRTEQGDSAMYLCASSLSRDDGYTFGSGTRLTVV.

This sequence joins TRBV2 and TRBJ1-3; the D gene is possibly TRBD1 (5 bases). Germline V CDR1 and CDR2: SNHLY, FYNNEI. V lost 9 bases to trimming and J lost 4 bases, with 22 bases between them. This CDR3 region has 16 residues. Here the CDR3 reads CARGKHRLLPGNTIYF. DNA for the CDR3: TGTGCCAGGGGAAAGCACAGGCTACTTCCCGGAAACACCATATATTTT.

The chain uses TRBV2 and TRBJ2-3, with 10 bases that match TRBD2. V was pared by 6 bases and J by 13 bases, with 7 bases of the junction left unmatched. This CDR3 comprises 12 residues. Germline V gives CDR1 SNHLY, CDR2 FYNNEI. CDR3 in amino acids: CASSPGLAMKYF. The DNA for the CDR3 is TGTGCCAGCAGCCCGGGACTAGCGATGAAGTATTTT.

The chain is built from TRBV5-5 and TRBJ2-3, with D possibly being TRBD2 (5 bases). This CDR3 has 16 amino acids. Trimming took off 4 bases at V and 1 base at J, with 16 bases between the two ends. Germline CDR1 and CDR2: SGHKS and YYEKEE (reference sequence). This CDR3 is CASSGLSLQRTDTQYF. CDR3 DNA: TGTGCCAGCAGCGGACTCTCCCTACAGCGCACAGATACGCAGTATTTT.

This clone was found once. J is TRBJ1-2 and V is TRBV3-1 (or the pseudogene TRBV3-2); D is uncertain. V was clipped by 0 bases and J by 3 bases, with 5 bases between them. CDR3 length: 13 amino acids. Germline V gene sequence: CDR1 LGHDT, CDR2 YNNKEL (reference sequence). Here the CDR3 DNA reads TGTGCCAGCAGCCAAGATTCCGACTATGGCTACACCTTC. It translates to CASSQDSDYGYTF.

The chain links TRBV18 to TRBJ1-1; possible D gene TRBD1, 5 bases. The CDR3 is 14 residues long. Trimming took 0 bases from V and 14 from J, leaving 19 bases between them. CDR1 and CDR2 from the germline V gene are KGHSH and LQKENI. The CDR3 coding sequence is TGTGCCAGCTCACCACCGGGACTGGGAGCGTATACGTTCTTT. Residues: CASSPPGLGAYTFF. The complete variable domain, with remaining parts taken from reference TRBV18 and TRBJ1-1, reads NAGVMQNPRHLVRRRGQEARLRCSPMKGHSHVYWYRQLPEEGLKFMVYLQKENIIDESGMPKERFSAEFPKEGPSILRIQQVVRGDSAAYFCASSPPGLGAYTFFGQGTRLTVV.

This rearrangement joins TRBV29-1 to TRBJ1-1; tentatively, D is TRBD1 (5 bases). V was cut by 6 bases and J by 1 base, with 15 bases left in between. The germline V gene encodes CDR1 SQVTM and CDR2 ANQGSEA. The CDR3 is made up of 14 amino acids. CDR3 DNA sequence: TGCAGCGTACCTATGGTGGGGCCGAACACTGAAGCTTTCTTT. Residues: CSVPMVGPNTEAFF.

CDR3 sequence reads: CASSSSGRLAVYNEQFF. As DNA, the CDR3 is TGCGCCAGCAGCTCCTCCGGTCGGCTAGCGGTTTACAATGAGCAGTTCTTC. The rearrangement uses TRBV5-1 and TRBJ2-1; TRBD2 matches 7 bases. The CDR3 contains 17 residues. Trimming took 3 bases from V and 4 from J; bases not matched to a gene: 13. Germline lookup yields CDR1 SGHRS and CDR2 YFSETQ.

The chain joins TRBV7-9 to TRBJ2-1, with TRBD2 matching over 11 bases. Germline-derived CDR1 and CDR2 are SEHNR and FQNEAQ (reference sequence). This CDR3 comprises 17 residues. Trimming at V came to 5 bases and at J to 3 bases, leaving 9 bases not matched to a gene. The CDR3 DNA reads TGTGCCAGCAGCCCCGAGGTAGCGGGGGGGCACTACAATGAGCAGTTCTTC. This codes for CASSPEVAGGHYNEQFF.

The genes are TRBV14 and TRBJ2-1, with D uncertain. Deletions cut 0 bases from V and 8 bases from J, with 17 bases between. Looked up from germline, CDR1 is SGHDN and CDR2 is FVKESK. The CDR3 runs 16 residues. In DNA, the CDR3 is TGTGCCAGCAGCCAAGAGACACTCCGGGCCAACGATGAGCAGTTCTTC. This encodes CASSQETLRANDEQFF.

The chain carries TRBV7-2 and TRBJ2-7; tentative D call: TRBD2 (5 bases). V shed 5 bases and J shed 5 bases, with 16 bases lying between them. Germline V CDR1 and CDR2: SGHTA, FQGNSA. CDR3 length equals 14 residues. The CDR3 loop reads CASSIPGIRNEQYF. CDR3 nucleotides: TGTGCCAGCAGCATACCGGGGATACGCAACGAGCAGTACTTC.

The V call is TRBV4-1, the J call TRBJ1-5, with D perhaps matching TRBD1 (5 bases). Germline CDR1 and CDR2: MGHRA and YSYEKL. The CDR3 is made up of 14 amino acids. V was shortened by 2 bases and J by 4 bases, with 9 bases between the two germline ends. The CDR3 here is CASSQLQGNQPQHF. The CDR3 DNA sequence: TGCGCCAGCAGCCAACTCCAGGGTAATCAGCCCCAGCATTTT.

The chain has TRBV4-1 and TRBJ2-7, with TRBD2 as a possible D gene (6 bases). From germline, CDR1 is MGHRA and CDR2 YSYEKL. Trimming took 0 bases from V and 6 from J, leaving 15 bases between them. The CDR3 loop spans 15 amino acids. CDR3 in DNA: TGCGCCAGCAGCCAAGATCTCACTAGCATGGGCGAGCAGTACTTC. Encoded protein: CASSQDLTSMGEQYF.